The 6 T cell receptor beta chains given below trace back to one sample, sequenced in a study of blood T cell repertoires in COVID-19. The table came from immunoSEQ multiplex PCR; TCRdb's copy has only in-frame clones and leaves some out. This sample has 90,000 or so clones; approximately 89% occur once, and the top ten carry approximately 5.2%. What was sequenced was peripheral blood. Receptors originate from a woman of 80 years or more with active COVID-19.

V is TRBV2 and J is TRBJ2-5; the match to TRBD1 covers 7 bases. CDR3 length: 14 residues. With 4 bases clipped from V and 5 bases from J, the junction kept 7 bases outside the gene matches. Looked up from germline, CDR1 is SNHLY and CDR2 is FYNNEI. The DNA of the CDR3 is TGTGCCAGCAGTGGCGGACAGGTGGGGGAGACCCAGTACTTC. Amino acids: CASSGGQVGETQYF.

The chain is built from TRBV9 and TRBJ1-2, with 8 positions matching TRBD1. This CDR3 comprises 14 residues. Germline CDR1 reads SGDLS; CDR2 reads YYNGEE. With 7 bases clipped from V and 5 bases from J, the junction kept 10 bases outside the gene matches. The CDR3 coding sequence is TGTGCCAGCGCAGTTGGACAGGGCGGATATGGCTACACCTTC. It yields the protein CASAVGQGGYGYTF.

The gene calls are TRBV28 and TRBJ2-1, with TRBD2 matching over 11 bases. Trimming removed 5 bases from V and 3 bases from J; junction bases left unmatched: 6. The CDR3 is made up of 16 amino acids. CDR1 and CDR2 from the germline V gene are MDHEN and SYDVKM. Here the CDR3 reads CASSTTSGTFYNEQFF. CDR3 bases: TGTGCCAGCAGTACGACTAGCGGGACTTTCTACAATGAGCAGTTCTTC.

The J gene is TRBJ1-2, the V gene TRBV11-2; 9 positions match TRBD1. CDR1 is SGHAT and CDR2 is FQNNGV in the germline V gene. This CDR3 spans 15 amino acids. The V gene end was trimmed by 3 bases and the J gene end by 4 bases; junction bases not matched to a gene: 6. DNA of the CDR3: TGTGCCAGCAGCTTCGGACAGGGGTGGGTCTATGGCTACACCTTC. It encodes CASSFGQGWVYGYTF.

The rearrangement links TRBV4-2 to TRBJ1-2; D is ambiguous. CDR3 length equals 14 residues. The V gene's germline CDR1 is LGHNA and CDR2 YNFKEQ. V lost 3 bases and J 4 bases, leaving 12 bases between the germline ends. CDR3 sequence (DNA): TGTGCCAGCAGCCAGGATCCAGGATTCTATGGCTACACCTTC. Protein product: CASSQDPGFYGYTF.

This clone was seen just once. This chain uses TRBV7-9 with TRBJ2-3, with D possibly TRBD2 on 5 matching bases. V lost 11 bases and J lost 2, with 17 bases in between. CDR3 length equals 14 residues. CDR1 SEHNR and CDR2 FQNEAQ come from the germline V gene (reference sequence). CDR3 sequence: CALGSGYTTDTQYF. In nucleotides, the CDR3 is TGTGCCTTAGGGAGCGGCTATACCACAGATACGCAGTATTTT.